This T cell receptor beta chain is from a study of response to subunit inactivated influenza vaccine. Findings and caveats of the study: The study's authors posited that every seasonal influenza vaccination enlists few new T cells.

V lost 3 bases and J lost 7, with 12 bases in between. This CDR3 region has 13 residues. Germline-derived CDR1 and CDR2 are SGHDN and FVKESK. TCRdb reanalysed the RT-PCR reads using MiXCR and keeps one entry per CDR3 protein. The sample has some 160,000 distinct CDR3 sequences; about a tenth are singletons. This clonotype was observed many times. Its target is unknown. This receptor was obtained from a man aged 45-65 years who received an inactivated influenza vaccine. The rearrangement uses TRBV14 and TRBJ1-1; the D is unclear. This specimen consisted of non-naive T cells sorted from PBMCs, obtained 40 to 50 days after vaccination. In DNA form, the CDR3 reads TGTGCCAGCAGCCAGCCCGGACGGAATGAAGCTTTCTTT. Translated, it gives CASSQPGRNEAFF.